These 21 T cell receptor beta chains came from one sample sequenced in a study of cytomegalovirus exposure and HLA in healthy donors. In the PCR, 60 Vbeta and 13 Jbeta primers were used. Profiled with immunoSEQ multiplex PCR; TCRdb holds only in-frame clones, not every one. The profile shows fewer than 200,000 clones, about four fifths of them singletons. The sequenced material came from PBMCs. These receptor sequences come from a young woman in good health and CMV-seropositive.

A single count supports this clone. An end of the junction does not agree with germline; a read error may underlie this. The CDR3 loop is CASSPRGVAGGPNQETQYF. CDR3 in DNA: TGTGCTAGCAGCCCCCGGGGGGTAGCGGGGGGACCCAACCAAGAGACCCAGTACTTC. This sequence joins TRBV7-7 and TRBJ2-5; TRBD2 matches at 10 bases. The CDR3 totals 19 residues. The germline gives CDR1 SSHAT, CDR2 FNYEAQ (reference sequence). The whole variable domain, filled in from reference TRBV7-7 and TRBJ2-5, reads GAGVSQSPRYKVTKRGQDVTLRCDPISSHATLYWYQQALGQGPEFLTYFNYEAQPDKSGLPSDRFSAERPEGSISTLTIQRTEQRDSAMYRCASSPRGVAGGPNQETQYFGPGTRLLVL.

This clone was recorded a few times. This chain joins TRBV7-9 and TRBJ1-6; D perhaps matches TRBD1 (6 bases). V lost 4 bases to trimming and J lost 10 bases, with 14 bases between them. Germline values: CDR1 SEHNR, CDR2 FQNEAQ (reference sequence). CDR3 size: 14 residues. CDR3 DNA sequence: TGTGCCAGCAGCTACGACAGGACTTGGTCACCCCTCCACTTT. Translating it yields CASSYDRTWSPLHF.

The chain couples TRBV27 to TRBJ1-6; TRBD1 is a possible D gene (5 bases). Per the germline V gene, CDR1 is MNHEY and CDR2 is SMNVEV (reference sequence). CDR3 length: 15 residues. V lost 0 bases to trimming and J lost 7 bases, with 10 bases between them. CDR3 region: CASSLSDTSNSPLHF. DNA for the CDR3: TGTGCCAGCAGTTTATCGGACACCTCCAATTCACCCCTCCACTTT.

The table lists this clone with a few counts. The chain combines TRBV7-6 with TRBJ1-3; 8 bases line up with TRBD1. The CDR3 length is 15 residues. V dropped 5 bases and J dropped 4; count of bases not matched to a gene: 7. Germline V CDR1 and CDR2: SGHVS, FNYEAQ. The CDR3 DNA sequence: TGTGCCAGCAGCACCTCCCGGGACAGGGGAAACACCATATATTTT. This gives the protein CASSTSRDRGNTIYF.

The gene calls are TRBV19 and TRBJ1-6; the D is unclear. Trimming removed 3 bases at V and 9 bases at J, with 9 bases between. Per germline, CDR1 LNHDA and CDR2 SQIVND (reference sequence). The CDR3 contains 13 residues. DNA for the CDR3: TGTGCCAGTAGTATCAACACGGGTTCACCCCTCCACTTT. Its protein product is CASSINTGSPLHF.

This clone was picked up one time. The chain joins TRBV28 to TRBJ2-2; tentative D call: TRBD1 (6 bases). V lost 3 bases to trimming and J lost 2 bases, with 10 bases between them. This CDR3 has 15 amino acids. CDR1 and CDR2 (germline): MDHEN, SYDVKM. CDR3 protein: CASSFRDNNTGELFF. CDR3 DNA: TGTGCCAGCAGTTTCCGGGACAACAACACCGGGGAGCTGTTTTTT. The full variable domain, in which reference TRBV28 and TRBJ2-2 provide the parts outside the CDR3, is DVKVTQSSRYLVKRTGEKVFLECVQDMDHENMFWYRQDPGLGLRLIYFSYDVKMKEKGDIPEGYSVSREKKERFSLILESASTNQTSMYLCASSFRDNNTGELFFGEGSRLTVL.

V gene TRBV5-4 combines with J gene TRBJ2-5; 13 bases line up with TRBD2. This CDR3 is 15 amino acids long. Trimming at V came to 1 base and at J to 4 bases, leaving 1 base not matched to a gene. Germline V lookup: CDR1 SGHNT, CDR2 YYREEE (reference sequence). Written as DNA, the CDR3 is TGTGCCAGCAGCTTGACTAGCGGGAGGGTAGAGACCCAGTACTTC. It specifies CASSLTSGRVETQYF.

Points on this clone: Within the sample, other DNA sequences also encode this same CDR3. The chain recombines TRBV7-8 with TRBJ1-1, with unresolved D. The ends were cut back, 1 base at V and 1 base at J, with 4 bases in the middle. The length of the CDR3 is 13 residues. CDR1 and CDR2 (germline): SGHVS, FQNEAQ. The CDR3 nucleotides are TGTGCCAGCAGCTTAGATAGGAACACTGAAGCTTTCTTT. It translates to CASSLDRNTEAFF.

Turning to this clone: Other nucleotide sequences from this sample produce the same CDR3. CDR3: CASRGGDEQYF. In nucleotides, the CDR3 is TGTGCCAGCAGGGGGGGTGACGAGCAGTACTTC. The rearrangement uses TRBV2 and TRBJ2-7, with D tentatively TRBD2 (6 bases). Deletions cut 6 bases from V and 5 bases from J, with 8 bases between. CDR1 SNHLY and CDR2 FYNNEI come from the germline V gene. The length of the CDR3 is 11 residues.

This chain uses TRBV9 with TRBJ2-2; 8 nucleotides align to TRBD2. The CDR3 contains 17 residues. Germline V gives CDR1 SGDLS, CDR2 YYNGEE. The V and J ends lost 6 bases and 3 bases, in that order; junction bases with no gene match: 13. The CDR3, as DNA: TGTGCCAGCACCAACTTAGCGGGGCAGAGTGACACCGGGGAGCTGTTTTTT. The encoded protein is CASTNLAGQSDTGELFF.

The chain links TRBV9 to TRBJ2-1; D unresolved. The V gene's germline CDR1 is SGDLS and CDR2 YYNGEE. The CDR3 is made up of 12 amino acids. The V gene lost 4 bases and the J gene lost 7 bases, with 9 bases spanning the gap. CDR3 sequence (DNA): TGTGCCAGCAGCCTCACCCAGAATGAGCAGTTCTTC. This codes for CASSLTQNEQFF. Full variable domain (remainder filled in from reference TRBV9 and TRBJ2-1): DSGVTQTPKHLITATGQRVTLRCSPRSGDLSVYWYQQSLDQGLQFLIQYYNGEERAKGNILERFSAQQFPDLHSELNLSSLELGDSALYFCASSLTQNEQFFGPGTRLTVL.

The chain recombines TRBV6-1 with TRBJ2-3; D may be TRBD2 (5 bases). CDR1 and CDR2 from the germline V gene are MNHNS and SASEGT. V shed 8 bases and J shed 4 bases, with 16 bases lying between them. The CDR3 is 14 residues long. The chain's CDR3 is CASSRVRGSDTQYF. The CDR3 DNA is TGTGCCAGCTCAAGGGTAAGAGGGTCAGATACGCAGTATTTT.

Note on this clone: The germline gene is not matched at one end of the junction; a read error may be the cause. This sequence joins TRBV5-1 and TRBJ2-1; 8 positions match TRBD2. Per germline, CDR1 SGHRS and CDR2 YFSETQ. CDR3 length: 15 amino acids. CDR3 nucleotides: TGCGCCAGCAGTTTGGCGGGGGGCTTGAGAAATGAGCAGTTCTTC. It codes for CASSLAGGLRNEQFF. The full variable domain, rest sourced from reference TRBV5-1 and TRBJ2-1, is KAGVTQTPRYLIKTRGQQVTLSCSPISGHRSVSWYQQTPGQGLQFLFEYFSETQRNKGNFPGRFSGRQFSNSRSEMNVSTLELGDSALYLCASSLAGGLRNEQFFGPGTRLTVL.

The chain uses TRBV20-1 and TRBJ2-2; possible D gene TRBD2, 5 bases. Between the trimmed V and J ends, which lost 6 bases and 8 bases, there was a span of 10 bases. Germline lookup yields CDR1 DFQATT and CDR2 SNEGSKA (reference sequence). This CDR3 has 11 amino acids. The CDR3 reads CSAREDGELFF. CDR3 bases: TGCAGTGCCCGGGAAGATGGGGAGCTGTTTTTT.

This clone is judged large. V usage is TRBV7-9 and J usage is TRBJ2-1; D gene uncertain. Trimming cost V 1 base and J 4 bases, with 11 bases left between them. CDR3 length: 15 amino acids. The germline V gene has CDR1 SEHNR and CDR2 FQNEAQ (reference sequence). Here the CDR3 reads CASSLVLLRYNEQFF. CDR3 sequence (DNA): TGTGCCAGCAGCTTAGTTCTACTACGGTACAATGAGCAGTTCTTC.

The chain recombines TRBV30 with TRBJ2-2, with no clear D. Trimming stripped 5 bases from V and 6 bases from J, with 10 bases between. This CDR3 comprises 12 residues. Germline loops: CDR1 GTSNPN, CDR2 SVGIG (reference sequence). The CDR3 protein is CAWQVIPGELFF. Written as DNA, the CDR3 is TGTGCCTGGCAGGTGATTCCCGGGGAGCTGTTTTTT.

This clone has more than one count but fewer than ten. The chain carries TRBV28 and TRBJ2-3; 9 bases align to TRBD2. The junction had 7 bases not matched to a gene; V was cut back by 4 bases and J by 5 bases. This CDR3 region has 15 residues. CDR1 and CDR2 (germline): MDHEN, SYDVKM. CDR3 sequence reads: CASSSEREVQDTQYF. The CDR3 DNA reads TGTGCCAGCAGTTCCGAGCGGGAGGTTCAAGATACGCAGTATTTT.

This clone was observed a single time. The rearrangement links TRBV11-3 to TRBJ2-1, with D tentatively TRBD2 (5 bases). Germline CDR1 SGHNT, CDR2 YENEEA. Deletions cut 2 bases from V and 5 bases from J, with 13 bases between. The CDR3 runs 15 residues. The CDR3 is CASSLLRLNHNEQFF. The CDR3 DNA reads as TGTGCCAGCAGCTTATTAAGACTAAACCACAATGAGCAGTTCTTC.

This chain links TRBV18 with TRBJ1-3; D not certain. The CDR3 extends over 14 amino acids. Germline V gene data show CDR1 as KGHSH and CDR2 as LQKENI. V lost 3 bases, J lost 8 bases, and 14 bases lay in between. The CDR3 bases are TGTGCCAGCTCACCTGCCGCGGGATTCGACACCATATATTTT. Protein product: CASSPAAGFDTIYF.

This sequence joins TRBV6-5 and TRBJ1-1, with 7 bases that match TRBD1. Per the germline V gene, CDR1 is MNHEY and CDR2 is SVGAGI. The CDR3 length is 13 residues. Trimming at V came to 6 bases and at J to 8 bases, leaving 9 bases not matched to a gene. CDR3: CASRTGSYGEAFF. The CDR3, as DNA: TGTGCCAGCAGGACAGGGAGCTACGGGGAAGCTTTCTTT.

This chain links TRBV6-1 with TRBJ2-1; 8 nucleotides agree with TRBD2. The germline CDR1 and CDR2 sequences are MNHNS and SASEGT. Germline trimming cut 1 base from V and 4 bases from J; bases unmatched to any gene: 9. The CDR3 runs to 17 residues. The CDR3 reads CASSEGVGAGGYNEQFF. CDR3 nucleotide sequence: TGTGCCAGCAGTGAAGGGGTAGGGGCGGGGGGTTACAATGAGCAGTTCTTC.